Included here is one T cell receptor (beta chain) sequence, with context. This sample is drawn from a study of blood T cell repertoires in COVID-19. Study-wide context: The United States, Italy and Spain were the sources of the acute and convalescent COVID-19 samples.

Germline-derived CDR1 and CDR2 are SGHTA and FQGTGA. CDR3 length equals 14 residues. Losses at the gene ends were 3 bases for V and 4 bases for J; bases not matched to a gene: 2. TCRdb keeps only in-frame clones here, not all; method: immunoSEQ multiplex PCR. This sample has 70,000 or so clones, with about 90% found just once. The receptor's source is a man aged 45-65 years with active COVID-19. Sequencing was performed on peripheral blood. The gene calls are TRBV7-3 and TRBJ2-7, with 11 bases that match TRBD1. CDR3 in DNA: TGTGCCAGCAGCTTCGGGACAGGGGGGTACGAGCAGTACTTC. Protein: CASSFGTGGYEQYF.